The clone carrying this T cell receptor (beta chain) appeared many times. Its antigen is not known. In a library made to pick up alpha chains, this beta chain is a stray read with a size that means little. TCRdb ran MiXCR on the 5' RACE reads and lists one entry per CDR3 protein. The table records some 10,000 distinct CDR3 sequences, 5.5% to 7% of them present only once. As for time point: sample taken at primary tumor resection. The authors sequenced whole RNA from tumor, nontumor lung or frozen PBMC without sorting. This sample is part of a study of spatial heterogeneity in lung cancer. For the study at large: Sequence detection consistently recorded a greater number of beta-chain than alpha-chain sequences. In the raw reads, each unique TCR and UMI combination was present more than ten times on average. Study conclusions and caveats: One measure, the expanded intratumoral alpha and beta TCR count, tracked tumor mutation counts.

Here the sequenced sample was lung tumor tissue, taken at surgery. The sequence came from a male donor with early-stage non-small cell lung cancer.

This CDR3 reads CASSPRQTDNQPQHF. The CDR3 bases are TGTGCCAGCTCACCCCGACAAACAGACAATCAGCCCCAGCATTTT. V is TRBV18 and J is TRBJ1-5; D is unresolved. This CDR3 region has 15 residues. The germline V and J ends were trimmed by 3 bases and 3 bases, with 12 bases remaining between them. Germline CDR1 and CDR2: KGHSH and LQKENI.